This T cell receptor beta chain was recorded in a study of T cells in localized non-small cell lung cancer. Study-wide points: Tumor showed lower T cell clonality than uninvolved adjacent lung, where it was highest. Multi-region tumor sequencing was not done, so intratumor heterogeneity could not be excluded.

This clone was counted a few times. What it binds is not known. TCRdb keeps only in-frame clones here, not all; method: immunoSEQ multiplex PCR. The data contain 1,500 or so clones, approximately 25% of them seen just once; the ten biggest clones take up about 12%. The germline gives CDR1 LNHDA, CDR2 SQIVND (reference sequence). This CDR3 has 15 amino acids. The junction had 8 bases not matched to a gene; V was cut back by 5 bases and J by 6 bases. This specimen consisted of lung tumor tissue, obtained before any cancer treatment. The clonotype comes from a male donor aged 60 or older with stage I squamous cell lung carcinoma. This chain connects TRBV19 to TRBJ1-5; 9 bases fit TRBD1. CDR3 nucleotide sequence: TGTGCCAGTAGTCTAACAGGGGGCTGGGGTCAGCCCCAGCATTTT. It translates to CASSLTGGWGQPQHF.